The 18 T cell receptor beta chains listed next were all sequenced from one sample in a study of T-cell reconstitution after alpha-beta-depleted transplantation in children. Researchers prepared the TCRbeta library using unique molecular identifiers, the study reports. TCRdb processed the PCR reads anew with MiXCR; each CDR3 protein has one entry. The table shows about 590,000 distinct CDR3 sequences, with around 13% occurring only once. Sequenced here: PBMCs, mostly from graft donor cells, sampled 360 days after TCRalphabeta/CD19-depleted stem cell transplant. The receptors derive from a male patient between 5 and 17 years old who had a stem cell transplant for acute myeloid leukemia, so the T cells may come from the graft donor.

The chain has TRBV29-1 and TRBJ2-1, with TRBD2 matching 8 bases. The J segment lost 8 bases and the V segment lost 8 bases, leaving 17 bases of the junction unmatched. The germline V gene has CDR1 SQVTM and CDR2 ANQGSEA. The length of the CDR3 is 15 residues. DNA of the CDR3: TGCAGCATAAGAGGTCGCGGGAGGAAGTACTATGAGCAGTTCTTC. Its protein product is CSIRGRGRKYYEQFF.

J is TRBJ2-7 and V is TRBV14, with D possibly called TRBD1 or TRBD2 (5 bases each). Trimming pared 4 bases from V and 1 base from J, leaving 14 bases between. Germline-derived CDR1 and CDR2 are SGHDN and FVKESK. The CDR3 runs 15 residues. The CDR3 spells CASSPLGVSSYEQYF. Written as DNA, the CDR3 is TGTGCCAGCAGCCCTCTGGGGGTCTCTTCCTACGAGCAGTACTTC.

This clonotype showed up many times. The chain is built from TRBV20-1 and TRBJ2-1; D call uncertain. V gave up 0 bases and J gave up 9 bases, with 9 bases separating them. The length of the CDR3 is 12 residues. The germline V gene encodes CDR1 DFQATT and CDR2 SNEGSKA (reference sequence). CDR3 in amino acids: CSAREAPVEQFF. In nucleotides, the CDR3 is TGCAGTGCTAGAGAGGCCCCCGTTGAGCAGTTCTTC.

The V call is TRBV9, the J call TRBJ2-7, with 8 bases matching TRBD2. With V trimmed by 3 bases and J by 3 bases, 8 bases remained unmatched. This CDR3 spans 15 amino acids. Germline V gene lookup returns CDR1 SGDLS and CDR2 YYNGEE. CDR3 sequence (DNA): TGTGCCAGCAGCGCCCGTAGCGGGACTCACTACGAGCAGTACTTC. Translating gives CASSARSGTHYEQYF.

This clonotype was seen more than once but under ten times. The rearrangement links TRBV29-1 to TRBJ2-7, with TRBD1 as a possible D gene (6 bases). The CDR3 totals 13 residues. The ends were cut back, 6 bases at V and 2 bases at J, with 14 bases in the middle. CDR1 and CDR2 (germline): SQVTM, ANQGSEA. The CDR3 region is CSVGDNRAYEQYF. CDR3 DNA sequence: TGCAGCGTCGGGGACAACAGAGCCTACGAGCAGTACTTC.

The V gene is TRBV29-1, the J gene TRBJ1-1, with D uncertain. Between the trimmed V and J ends, which lost 4 bases and 0 bases, there was a span of 9 bases. The CDR3 contains 13 residues. Germline loops: CDR1 SQVTM, CDR2 ANQGSEA. The CDR3 region has the DNA TGCAGCGTTGGGCCAGGCCTGAACACTGAAGCTTTCTTT. Its protein product is CSVGPGLNTEAFF.

The chain employs TRBV28 and TRBJ1-6, with D perhaps matching TRBD1 (5 bases). Trimming shortened V by 6 bases and J by 8 bases, and 26 bases separated the two germline ends. Germline lookup yields CDR1 MDHEN and CDR2 SYDVKM. The length of the CDR3 is 18 residues. In nucleotides, the CDR3 is TGTGCCAGCAGCGAATTAATACCAGGGCCCCTCAAGGATTCACCCCTCCACTTT. It codes for CASSELIPGPLKDSPLHF.

This clonotype was picked up a small number of times. The V call is TRBV28, the J call TRBJ2-1, with D uncertain. Germline loops: CDR1 MDHEN, CDR2 SYDVKM. This CDR3 comprises 14 residues. Trimming shortened V by 7 bases and J by 2 bases, and 12 bases separated the two germline ends. CDR3 nucleotides: TGTGCCAGCAACCCTTTCACCCCCTACAATGAGCAGTTCTTC. It translates to CASNPFTPYNEQFF.

This clonotype was detected only a few times. V gene TRBV12-3 or TRBV12-4 combines with J gene TRBJ1-2, with D maybe TRBD1 (5 bases). This CDR3 contains 14 residues. V lost 5 bases and J 1 base, leaving 11 bases between the germline ends. CDR3 in DNA: TGTGCCAGCAGTGTGAGACAGCTTAACTATGGCTACACCTTC. It yields the protein CASSVRQLNYGYTF.

This clonotype was counted at least ten times. The genes are TRBV9 and TRBJ2-1; 7 bases are shared with TRBD2. Trimming cost V 3 bases and J 0 bases; bases outside gene matches: 3. Germline V gene sequence: CDR1 SGDLS, CDR2 YYNGEE. The CDR3 totals 15 residues. The CDR3 nucleotides read TGTGCCAGCAGCGGAGCGGGGAGCTCCTACAATGAGCAGTTCTTC. It yields the protein CASSGAGSSYNEQFF.

This sequence joins TRBV29-1 and TRBJ2-7; no reliable D call. There are 11 residues in the CDR3. Per germline, CDR1 SQVTM and CDR2 ANQGSEA. CDR3 amino acids: CSVLVFYEQYF. Here the CDR3 DNA reads TGCAGTGTTCTTGTGTTCTACGAGCAGTACTTC.

This clonotype was picked up many times. The CDR3 sequence is CASGWSRTGASNEQFF. Written as DNA, the CDR3 is TGTGCCAGCGGCTGGAGCAGGACAGGGGCAAGCAATGAGCAGTTCTTC. The chain joins TRBV6-2 or TRBV6-3 to TRBJ2-1, with 9 bases fitting TRBD1. With V trimmed by 8 bases and J by 6 bases, 14 bases remained unmatched. The length of the CDR3 is 16 residues. CDR1 is MNHEY, CDR2 SVGEGT, per germline.

Ten or more counts support this clonotype. The rearrangement links TRBV28 to TRBJ2-1; D is possibly TRBD2 (5 bases). There are 12 residues in the CDR3. Germline lookup yields CDR1 MDHEN and CDR2 SYDVKM. The V gene lost 6 bases and the J gene lost 8 bases, with 11 bases spanning the gap. The CDR3 nucleotides read TGTGCCAGCAGCGGCCTTAGCGATGAGCAGTTCTTC. This sequence encodes CASSGLSDEQFF.

Worth noting for this clonotype: Compared with germline, one end of the junction differs, possibly owing to a read error. The J gene is TRBJ2-7, the V gene TRBV7-9; D ambiguous. CDR3 size: 12 residues. CDR1 SEHNR and CDR2 FQNEAQ come from the germline V gene (reference sequence). Here the CDR3 reads CASSLGLYAQYF. The CDR3, as DNA: TGTGCCAGCAGCTTAGGGCTCTACGCGCAGTACTTC.

The chain links TRBV12-3 or TRBV12-4 to TRBJ2-6; D remains unclear. Trimming stripped 5 bases from V and 4 bases from J, with 18 bases between. The CDR3 runs to 17 residues. DNA of the CDR3: TGTGCCAGCAGTCACCATAGGGTAGGCTCCGGGGCCAACGTCCTGACTTTC. Translation gives CASSHHRVGSGANVLTF.

This clonotype was observed many times. The chain uses TRBV6-2 or TRBV6-3 and TRBJ2-1; 8 bases match TRBD2. Unmatched junction bases numbered 7, after V lost 9 bases and J lost 3 bases. This CDR3 spans 14 amino acids. The V gene's germline CDR1 is MNHEY and CDR2 SVGEGT. The CDR3 loop is CASTSGLFYNEQFF. CDR3 nucleotide sequence: TGTGCCAGTACTAGCGGCCTCTTCTACAATGAGCAGTTCTTC.

V is TRBV20-1 and J is TRBJ2-7; D is unresolved. Germline V CDR1 and CDR2: DFQATT, SNEGSKA (reference sequence). The V and J ends lost 3 bases and 1 base respectively, with 13 bases between them. The CDR3 has 14 amino acids. CDR3 DNA sequence: TGCAGTGCTAGCGTAGACTCCTTTTCCTACGAGCAGTACTTC. Encoded protein: CSASVDSFSYEQYF.

This clonotype was counted once. A much larger clone lies one base from this, so it may be a read error. This CDR3 reads CAWSVQDEQFF. Here the CDR3 DNA reads TGTGCCTGGAGTGTACAGGATGAGCAGTTCTTC. This chain links TRBV30 with TRBJ2-1, with D perhaps TRBD1 (5 bases). The CDR3 is made up of 11 amino acids. V shed 0 bases and J shed 8 bases, with 5 bases lying between them. Germline values: CDR1 GTSNPN, CDR2 SVGIG (reference sequence).